The source of this TCR beta chain is a study of blood T cell repertoires in COVID-19. The CDR3 contains 15 residues. The V gene's germline CDR1 is SGHRS and CDR2 YFSETQ. With V trimmed by 0 bases and J by 7 bases, 7 bases remained unmatched. The repertoire was sequenced with immunoSEQ multiplex PCR; TCRdb's copy has only in-frame clones and lacks some. The table has about 130,000 clones, 80% to 85% seen once. The source is a man in his thirties or forties who had recovered from COVID-19. V and J are TRBV5-1 and TRBJ1-2; 9 nucleotides agree with TRBD1. Sequencing was performed on PBMCs or T cells enriched from blood (not recorded which). CDR3 DNA sequence: TGCGCCAGCAGCTTGGATGTACAGGGGGCGGGTGGCTACACCTTC. It is translated as CASSLDVQGAGGYTF.